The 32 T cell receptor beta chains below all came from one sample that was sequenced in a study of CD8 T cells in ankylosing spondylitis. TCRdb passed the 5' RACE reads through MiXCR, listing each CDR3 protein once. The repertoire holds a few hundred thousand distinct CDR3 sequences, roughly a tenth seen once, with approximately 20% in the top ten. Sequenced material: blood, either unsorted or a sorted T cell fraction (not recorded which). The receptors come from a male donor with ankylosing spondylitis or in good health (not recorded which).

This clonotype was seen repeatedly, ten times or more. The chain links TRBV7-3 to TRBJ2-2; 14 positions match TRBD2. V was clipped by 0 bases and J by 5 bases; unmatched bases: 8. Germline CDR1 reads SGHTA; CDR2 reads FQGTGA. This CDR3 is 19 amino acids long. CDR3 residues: CASSLTWTSGGIGTGELFF. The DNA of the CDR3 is TGTGCCAGCAGCTTAACTTGGACTAGCGGGGGGATTGGGACCGGGGAGCTGTTTTTT.

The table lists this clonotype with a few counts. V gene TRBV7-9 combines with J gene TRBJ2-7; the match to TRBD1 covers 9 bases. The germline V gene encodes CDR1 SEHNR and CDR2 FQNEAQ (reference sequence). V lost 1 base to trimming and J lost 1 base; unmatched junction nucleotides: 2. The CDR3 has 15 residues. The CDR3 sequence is CASSLGQGESYEQYF. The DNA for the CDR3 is TGTGCCAGCAGCTTAGGACAGGGGGAATCCTACGAGCAGTACTTC.

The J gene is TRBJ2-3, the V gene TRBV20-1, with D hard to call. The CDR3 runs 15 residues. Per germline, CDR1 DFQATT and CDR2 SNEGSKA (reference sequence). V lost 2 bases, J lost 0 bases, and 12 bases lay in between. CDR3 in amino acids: CSARNPAASTDTQYF. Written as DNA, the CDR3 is TGCAGTGCTAGAAACCCGGCCGCTAGCACAGATACGCAGTATTTT.

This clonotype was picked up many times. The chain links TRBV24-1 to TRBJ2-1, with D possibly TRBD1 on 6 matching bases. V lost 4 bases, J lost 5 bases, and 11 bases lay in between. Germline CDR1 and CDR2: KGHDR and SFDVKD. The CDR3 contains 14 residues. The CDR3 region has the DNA TGTGCCACCAGTGACCAGGGGACCCACAATGAGCAGTTCTTC. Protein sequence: CATSDQGTHNEQFF.

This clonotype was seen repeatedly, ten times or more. The CDR3 DNA reads TGTGCCAGTAGTGCCGGGACAGCAACTAATTCACCCCTCCACTTT. Its translation: CASSAGTATNSPLHF. The V and J genes are TRBV19 and TRBJ1-6; 7 bases are shared with TRBD1. The V gene end was trimmed by 5 bases and the J gene end by 6 bases; junction bases not matched to a gene: 7. CDR1 LNHDA and CDR2 SQIVND come from the germline V gene (reference sequence). The CDR3 length is 15 residues.

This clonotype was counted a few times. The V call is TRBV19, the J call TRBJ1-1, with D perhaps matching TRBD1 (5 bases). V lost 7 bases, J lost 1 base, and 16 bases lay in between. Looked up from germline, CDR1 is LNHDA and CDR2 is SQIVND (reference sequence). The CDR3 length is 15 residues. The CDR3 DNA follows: TGTGCCAGTAACGCTCCCGGGACGGGGAACACTGAAGCTTTCTTT. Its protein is CASNAPGTGNTEAFF.

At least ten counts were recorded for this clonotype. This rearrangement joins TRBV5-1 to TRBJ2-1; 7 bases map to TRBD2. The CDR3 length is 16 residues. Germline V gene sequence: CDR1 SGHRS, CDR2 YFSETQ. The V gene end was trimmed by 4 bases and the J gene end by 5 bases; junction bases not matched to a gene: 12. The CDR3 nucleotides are TGCGCCAGCAGCCCTATCCCTAGCGGAGATCACAATGAGCAGTTCTTC. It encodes CASSPIPSGDHNEQFF.

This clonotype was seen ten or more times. The CDR3 region is CASSLQPSSYEQYF. CDR3 DNA sequence: TGCGCCAGCAGCCTACAGCCGAGCTCCTACGAGCAGTACTTC. The chain recombines TRBV5-1 with TRBJ2-7; D gene ambiguous. The CDR3 covers 14 residues. CDR1 and CDR2 from the germline V gene are SGHRS and YFSETQ. V shed 4 bases and J shed 0 bases, with 11 bases lying between them. Based on the CDR3 plus reference TRBV5-1 and TRBJ2-7, the full variable domain is KAGVTQTPRYLIKTRGQQVTLSCSPISGHRSVSWYQQTPGQGLQFLFEYFSETQRNKGNFPGRFSGRQFSNSRSEMNVSTLELGDSALYLCASSLQPSSYEQYFGPGTRLTVT.

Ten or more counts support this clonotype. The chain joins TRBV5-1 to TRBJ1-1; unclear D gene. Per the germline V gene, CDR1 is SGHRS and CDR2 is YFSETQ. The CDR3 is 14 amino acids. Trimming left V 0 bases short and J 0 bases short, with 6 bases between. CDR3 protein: CASSLAAVNTEAFF. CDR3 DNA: TGCGCCAGCAGCTTGGCGGCTGTGAACACTGAAGCTTTCTTT.

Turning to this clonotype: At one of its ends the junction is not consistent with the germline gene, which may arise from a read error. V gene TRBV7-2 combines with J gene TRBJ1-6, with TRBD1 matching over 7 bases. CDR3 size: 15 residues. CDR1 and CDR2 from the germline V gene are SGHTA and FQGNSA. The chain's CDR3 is CASSLPGRGRSHLHF. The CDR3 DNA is TGTGCCAGCAGCTTACCTGGCAGGGGGAGATCACACCTCCACTTT.

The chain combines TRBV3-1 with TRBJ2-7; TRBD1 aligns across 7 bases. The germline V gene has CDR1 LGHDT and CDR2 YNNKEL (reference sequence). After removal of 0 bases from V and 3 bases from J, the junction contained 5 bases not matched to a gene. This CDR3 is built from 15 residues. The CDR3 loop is CASSQEGGSLYEQYF. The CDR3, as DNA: TGTGCCAGCAGCCAAGAAGGGGGCAGCCTCTACGAGCAGTACTTC.

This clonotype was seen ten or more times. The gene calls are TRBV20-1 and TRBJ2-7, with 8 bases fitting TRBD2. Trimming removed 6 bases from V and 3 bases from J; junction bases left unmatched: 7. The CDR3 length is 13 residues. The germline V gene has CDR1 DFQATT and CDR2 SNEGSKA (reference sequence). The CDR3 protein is CSAEGTSLYEQYF. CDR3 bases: TGCAGTGCGGAGGGGACTAGTCTCTACGAGCAGTACTTC.

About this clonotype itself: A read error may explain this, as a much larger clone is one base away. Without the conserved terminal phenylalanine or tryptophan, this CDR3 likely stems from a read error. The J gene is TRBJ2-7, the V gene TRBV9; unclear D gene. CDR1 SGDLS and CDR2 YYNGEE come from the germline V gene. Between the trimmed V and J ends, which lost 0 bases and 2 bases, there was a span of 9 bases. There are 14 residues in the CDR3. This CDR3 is CASSVGLQPYEQYL. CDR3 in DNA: TGTGCCAGCAGCGTAGGTCTACAGCCCTACGAGCAGTACTTG.

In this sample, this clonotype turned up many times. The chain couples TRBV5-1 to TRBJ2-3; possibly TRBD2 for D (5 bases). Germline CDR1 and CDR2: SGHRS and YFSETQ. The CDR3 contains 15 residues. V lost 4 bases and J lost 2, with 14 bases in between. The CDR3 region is CASSEGLIATDTQYF. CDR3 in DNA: TGCGCCAGCAGCGAGGGTCTGATCGCCACAGATACGCAGTATTTT.

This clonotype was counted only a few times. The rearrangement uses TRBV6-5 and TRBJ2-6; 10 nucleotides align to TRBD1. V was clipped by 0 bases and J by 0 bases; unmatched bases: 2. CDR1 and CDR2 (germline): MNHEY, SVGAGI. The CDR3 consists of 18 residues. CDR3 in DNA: TGTGCCAGCAGTTACTCCCGGACAGGGGGCTCTGGGGCCAACGTCCTGACTTTC. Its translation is CASSYSRTGGSGANVLTF.

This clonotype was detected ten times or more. The CDR3, as DNA: TGTGCCAGCAGCTCCCGGGACAGGGCATACAATGAGCAGTTCTTC. The encoded protein is CASSSRDRAYNEQFF. The chain uses TRBV7-2 and TRBJ2-1, with 9 bases fitting TRBD1. CDR3 length: 15 amino acids. The V and J ends lost 4 bases and 4 bases, in that order; junction bases with no gene match: 5. Germline values: CDR1 SGHTA, CDR2 FQGNSA.

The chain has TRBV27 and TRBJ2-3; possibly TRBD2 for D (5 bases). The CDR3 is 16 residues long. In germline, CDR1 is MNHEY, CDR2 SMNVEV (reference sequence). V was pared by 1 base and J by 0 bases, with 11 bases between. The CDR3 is CASSLYPEASTDTQYF. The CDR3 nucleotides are TGTGCCAGCAGTTTATATCCGGAGGCTAGCACAGATACGCAGTATTTT.

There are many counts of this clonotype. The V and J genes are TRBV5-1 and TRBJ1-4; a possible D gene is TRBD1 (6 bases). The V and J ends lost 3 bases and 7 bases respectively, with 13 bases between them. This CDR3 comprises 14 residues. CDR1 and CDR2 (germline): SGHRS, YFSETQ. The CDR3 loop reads CASSSGTRGEKLFF. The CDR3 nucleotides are TGCGCCAGCAGCTCCGGGACAAGGGGTGAAAAACTGTTTTTT.

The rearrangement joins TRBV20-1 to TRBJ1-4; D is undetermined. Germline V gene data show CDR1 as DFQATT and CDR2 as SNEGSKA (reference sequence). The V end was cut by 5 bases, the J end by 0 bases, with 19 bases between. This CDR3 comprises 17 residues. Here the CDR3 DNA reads TGCAGTGCTCTCCGTCTATCCGACATTGCAACTAATGAAAAACTGTTTTTT. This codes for CSALRLSDIATNEKLFF.

CDR3 residues: CAARPGTVSQETQYF. For the CDR3, the DNA is TGTGCCGCCAGGCCAGGGACAGTCTCCCAAGAGACCCAGTACTTC. This sequence joins TRBV2 and TRBJ2-5; 7 positions agree with TRBD1. CDR3 length: 15 amino acids. CDR1 and CDR2 (germline): SNHLY, FYNNEI. V was pared by 11 bases and J by 1 base, with 13 bases of the junction left unmatched.

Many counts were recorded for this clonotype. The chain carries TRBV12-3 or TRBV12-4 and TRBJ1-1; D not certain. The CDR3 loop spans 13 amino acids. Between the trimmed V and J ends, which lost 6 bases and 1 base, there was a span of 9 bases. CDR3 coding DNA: TGTGCCAGCAGCGACGGAGAGAACACTGAAGCTTTCTTT. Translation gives CASSDGENTEAFF.

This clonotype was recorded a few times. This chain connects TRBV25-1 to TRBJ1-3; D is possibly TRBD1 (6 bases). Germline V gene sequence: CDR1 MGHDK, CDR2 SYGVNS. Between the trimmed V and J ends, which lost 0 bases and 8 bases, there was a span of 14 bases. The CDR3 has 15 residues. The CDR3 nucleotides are TGTGCCAGCAGTGAATATTGGGACACAAGGGACACCATATATTTT. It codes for CASSEYWDTRDTIYF.

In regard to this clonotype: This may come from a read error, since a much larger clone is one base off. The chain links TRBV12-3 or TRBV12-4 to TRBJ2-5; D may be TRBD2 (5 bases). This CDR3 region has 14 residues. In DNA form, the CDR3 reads TGTTCCAGCAGTTTATCAGCGGCCCAAGAGACCCAGTACTTC. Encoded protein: CSSSLSAAQETQYF.

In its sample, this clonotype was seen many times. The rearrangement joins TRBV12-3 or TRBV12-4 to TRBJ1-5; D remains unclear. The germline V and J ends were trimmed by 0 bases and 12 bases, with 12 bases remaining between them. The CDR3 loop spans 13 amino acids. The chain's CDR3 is CASSLARSVDQHF. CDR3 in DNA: TGTGCCAGCAGTTTAGCGAGGTCGGTCGACCAGCATTTT.

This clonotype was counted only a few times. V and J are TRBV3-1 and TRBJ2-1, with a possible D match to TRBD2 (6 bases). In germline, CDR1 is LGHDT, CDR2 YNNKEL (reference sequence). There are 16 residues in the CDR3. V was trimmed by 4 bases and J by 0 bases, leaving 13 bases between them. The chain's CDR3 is CASSPGDLSSYNEQFF. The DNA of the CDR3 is TGTGCCAGCAGCCCCGGGGACTTGAGCTCCTACAATGAGCAGTTCTTC.

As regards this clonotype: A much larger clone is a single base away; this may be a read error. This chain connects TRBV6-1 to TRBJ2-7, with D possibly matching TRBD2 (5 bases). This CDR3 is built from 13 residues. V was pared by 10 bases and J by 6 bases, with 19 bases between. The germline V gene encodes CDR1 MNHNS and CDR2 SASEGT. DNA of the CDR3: TGTGCCACCAGGAGTACGGGGTCAAGCGAGCAGTACTTC. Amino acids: CATRSTGSSEQYF.

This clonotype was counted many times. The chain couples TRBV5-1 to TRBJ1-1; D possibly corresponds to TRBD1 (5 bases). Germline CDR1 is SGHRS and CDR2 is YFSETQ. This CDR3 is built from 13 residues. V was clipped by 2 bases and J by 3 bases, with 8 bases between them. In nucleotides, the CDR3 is TGCGCCAGCAGCTTCACCAGGGACACTGAAGCTTTCTTT. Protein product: CASSFTRDTEAFF. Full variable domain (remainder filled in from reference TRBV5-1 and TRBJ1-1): KAGVTQTPRYLIKTRGQQVTLSCSPISGHRSVSWYQQTPGQGLQFLFEYFSETQRNKGNFPGRFSGRQFSNSRSEMNVSTLELGDSALYLCASSFTRDTEAFFGQGTRLTVV.

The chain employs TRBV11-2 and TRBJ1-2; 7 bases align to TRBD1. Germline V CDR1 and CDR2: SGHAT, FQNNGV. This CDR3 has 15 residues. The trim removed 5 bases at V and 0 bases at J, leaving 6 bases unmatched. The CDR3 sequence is CASSVTGDSNYGYTF. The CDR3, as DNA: TGTGCCAGCAGCGTTACAGGGGATTCTAACTATGGCTACACCTTC.

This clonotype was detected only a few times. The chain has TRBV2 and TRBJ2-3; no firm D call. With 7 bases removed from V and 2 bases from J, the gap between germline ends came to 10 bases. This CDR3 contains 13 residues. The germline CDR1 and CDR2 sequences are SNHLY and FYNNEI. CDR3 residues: CASIPSDTDTQYF. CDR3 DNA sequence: TGTGCCAGCATTCCCAGCGACACAGATACGCAGTATTTT.

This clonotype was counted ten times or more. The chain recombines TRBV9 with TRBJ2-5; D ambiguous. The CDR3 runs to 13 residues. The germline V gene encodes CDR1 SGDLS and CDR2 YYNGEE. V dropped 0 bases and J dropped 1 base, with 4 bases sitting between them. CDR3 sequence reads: CASSVALQETQYF. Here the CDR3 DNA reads TGTGCCAGCAGCGTAGCCCTCCAAGAGACCCAGTACTTC.

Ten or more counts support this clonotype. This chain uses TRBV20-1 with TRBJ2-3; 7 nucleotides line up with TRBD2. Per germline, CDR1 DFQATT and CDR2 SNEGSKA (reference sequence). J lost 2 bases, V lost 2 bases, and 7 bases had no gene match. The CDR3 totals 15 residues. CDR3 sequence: CSARSPGGTTDTQYF. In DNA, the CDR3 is TGCAGTGCTAGATCCCCGGGGGGTACCACAGATACGCAGTATTTT.

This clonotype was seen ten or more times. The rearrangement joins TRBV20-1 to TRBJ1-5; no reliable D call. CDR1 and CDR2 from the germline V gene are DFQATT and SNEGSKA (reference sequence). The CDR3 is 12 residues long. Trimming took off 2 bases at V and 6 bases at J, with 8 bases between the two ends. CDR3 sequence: CSARSSPQPQHF. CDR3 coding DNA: TGCAGTGCTAGAAGTAGCCCTCAGCCCCAGCATTTT.